The 22 T cell receptor beta chains reported below all come from one sample, sequenced in a study of patients and donors after allogeneic stem cell transplantation (dated by TCRdb to 2018 to 2020). Libraries were built with RT-PCR. TCRdb records NextSeq 550 as the sequencer. In TCRdb, the public reads were trimmed at Q25 with fastp and aligned with MiXCR, with productive beta chains retained. One record per CDR3 amino acid sequence lists the most common genes and DNA. In this sample the table shows around 31,000 distinct CDR3 sequences, nearly 7% of which occur a single time. In total, the top ten clones hold about 35% of the sample. The material sequenced was blood, either unsorted or a sorted T cell fraction (not recorded which). The receptors derive from a human donor who was either an allogeneic HSCT recipient or a stem cell or donor lymphocyte infusion donor (not recorded which). It is not recorded whose cells these are; they may come from a transplant donor.

In this sample, this clonotype turned up many times. The chain employs TRBV6-2 or TRBV6-3 and TRBJ2-7; 8 bases are a match to TRBD1. J was trimmed by 6 bases and V by 2 bases; bases with no gene match: 9. CDR3 length: 15 residues. Germline lookup yields CDR1 MNHEY and CDR2 SVGEGT. CDR3 DNA sequence: TGTGCCAGCAGTTACAGTCGCCAGGGGGCCCCCGAGCAGTACTTC. Its protein product is CASSYSRQGAPEQYF.

This clonotype was counted at least ten times. The rearrangement uses TRBV4-3 and TRBJ2-1, with 10 bases identical to TRBD2. Per the germline V gene, CDR1 is LGHNA and CDR2 is YSLEER. V trimming: 0 bases; J trimming: 4 bases; junction bases outside the gene matches: 9. CDR3 length: 18 amino acids. CDR3 in amino acids: CASSQERASGSRYNEQFF. The CDR3 nucleotides read TGCGCCAGCAGCCAAGAGAGGGCTAGCGGGAGTCGGTACAATGAGCAGTTCTTC.

The chain combines TRBV7-3 with TRBJ2-1; TRBD2 agrees at 14 bases. The CDR3 is 21 residues long. J gave up 0 bases and V 3 bases, and 13 bases lay outside the gene matches. Germline assignment: CDR1 SGHTA and CDR2 FQGTGA. CDR3 coding DNA: TGTGCCAGCAGCTTTAACGGGGGGACTAGCGGGAGCCGGAGCTCCTACAATGAGCAGTTCTTC. It encodes CASSFNGGTSGSRSSYNEQFF.

There are many counts of this clonotype. This chain connects TRBV21-1 to TRBJ2-3; the D call TRBD2 from the table was never checked on the DNA. TRBV21-1 is a recognized pseudogene. The CDR3 runs 19 residues. CDR3 DNA: TGTGCCAGCAGCAAAGATGGGCTCGGGACTAGCGGGAGACAAGATACGCAGTATTTT. This gives the protein CASSKDGLGTSGRQDTQYF.

This clonotype was seen more than once but under ten times. CDR3 in DNA: TGTGCCAGCTCACCACGAGCGGAGGGAAACACCATATATTTT. Protein product: CASSPRAEGNTIYF. The chain recombines TRBV18 with TRBJ1-3; the D is unclear. CDR1 is KGHSH and CDR2 is LQKENI in the germline V gene. V lost 1 base, J lost 4 bases, and 8 bases lay in between. This CDR3 has 14 residues.

Points on this clonotype: A single base separates this from a much larger clone, so it may be a read error. The chain carries TRBV12-3 or TRBV12-4 and TRBJ2-3; D not resolved. Trimming took 6 bases from V and 1 from J, leaving 8 bases between them. The CDR3 spans 13 residues. CDR3 sequence (DNA): TGTGCCAGCAGATTCCAGCGCACAGATACGCAGTATTTT. Protein sequence: CASRFQRTDTQYF.

This clonotype showed up many times. This chain links TRBV28 with TRBJ1-1; D unresolved. Trimming took off 4 bases at V and 4 bases at J, with 13 bases between the two ends. The germline gives CDR1 MDHEN, CDR2 SYDVKM. The CDR3 loop spans 14 amino acids. The CDR3 here is CASSSPAESTEAFF. In nucleotides, the CDR3 is TGTGCCAGCAGTTCCCCGGCGGAGTCCACTGAAGCTTTCTTT. The full variable domain, its missing parts supplied by reference TRBV28 and TRBJ1-1, is DVKVTQSSRYLVKRTGEKVFLECVQDMDHENMFWYRQDPGLGLRLIYFSYDVKMKEKGDIPEGYSVSREKKERFSLILESASTNQTSMYLCASSSPAESTEAFFGQGTRLTVV.

This rearrangement joins TRBV4-1 to TRBJ2-5; 9 bases match TRBD2. Germline V gives CDR1 MGHRA, CDR2 YSYEKL. CDR3 length: 16 amino acids. Trimming at V came to 3 bases and at J to 5 bases, leaving 10 bases not matched to a gene. The CDR3, as DNA: TGCGCCAGCAGCCAGAGCCGCCTAGCGGGAACCGAGACCCAGTACTTC. Protein sequence: CASSQSRLAGTETQYF.

A note on this clonotype: A clone one base away is much larger, so this may be a read error. This CDR3 is missing its conserved last phenylalanine or tryptophan, likely due to a read error. This CDR3 reads CASTIGRDTEAFL. Written as DNA, the CDR3 is TGTGCCAGCACCATAGGGCGGGACACTGAAGCTTTCTTG. This sequence joins TRBV7-9 and TRBJ1-1; D is unclear. The V gene's germline CDR1 is SEHNR and CDR2 FQNEAQ (reference sequence). The ends were cut back, 7 bases at V and 3 bases at J, with 12 bases in the middle. The CDR3 has 13 residues.

CDR3 sequence reads: CASSEALMRGADTQYF. The CDR3 nucleotides read TGTGCCAGCAGTGAAGCGCTGATGAGAGGTGCTGATACGCAGTATTTT. This chain uses TRBV6-1 with TRBJ2-3; D unresolved. This CDR3 is built from 16 residues. Germline V CDR1 and CDR2: MNHNS, SASEGT. The V end lost 0 bases, the J end lost 6 bases, and 16 bases lay between the germline ends.

At least ten counts were recorded for this clonotype. The V and J genes are TRBV29-1 and TRBJ2-1; no definite D call. The CDR3 has 10 amino acids. The ends were cut back, 4 bases at V and 7 bases at J, with 5 bases in the middle. The germline V gene encodes CDR1 SQVTM and CDR2 ANQGSEA. CDR3 nucleotides: TGCAGCGTTGCAAGGAATGAGCAGTTCTTC. It specifies CSVARNEQFF.

V usage is TRBV2 and J usage is TRBJ2-5; D is ambiguous. Per germline, CDR1 SNHLY and CDR2 FYNNEI. This CDR3 spans 11 amino acids. V was cut by 3 bases and J by 4 bases, with 3 bases left in between. The CDR3 reads CASSDRETQYF. For the CDR3, the DNA is TGTGCCAGCAGTGACAGAGAGACCCAGTACTTC.

This clonotype was recorded at least ten times. The chain uses TRBV4-3 and TRBJ1-4; no reliable D call. The CDR3 runs 17 residues. CDR1 is LGHNA, CDR2 YSLEER, per germline. The V end lost 0 bases, the J end lost 4 bases, and 15 bases lay between the germline ends. In DNA, the CDR3 is TGCGCCAGCAGCCAAGATCTGAGACCTTCCGGTAATGAAAAACTGTTTTTT. Its translation is CASSQDLRPSGNEKLFF.

This clonotype is categorized as large (0.1 to 1%). V and J are TRBV21-1 and TRBJ1-2. TRBV21-1 is a recognized pseudogene. This CDR3 contains 12 residues. CDR3 bases: TGTGCCAGCAGCAAAGTACAGCATGGCTACACCTTC. Protein product: CASSKVQHGYTF.

This clonotype was counted between two and nine times. V is TRBV4-3 and J is TRBJ2-1; no clear D. The CDR3 runs to 13 residues. V was trimmed by 4 bases and J by 7 bases, leaving 11 bases between them. The germline CDR1 and CDR2 sequences are LGHNA and YSLEER. The CDR3 coding sequence is TGCGCCAGCAGCCCTAACCGTGGGAATGAGCAGTTCTTC. Amino acid sequence: CASSPNRGNEQFF.

This clonotype was detected many times. V gene TRBV27 combines with J gene TRBJ1-6; unclear D gene. V lost 8 bases and J 7 bases, leaving 15 bases between the germline ends. This CDR3 has 14 amino acids. CDR1 and CDR2 (germline): MNHEY, SMNVEV (reference sequence). The CDR3 sequence is CASGMAVENSPLHF. The CDR3 DNA follows: TGTGCCAGCGGTATGGCAGTAGAAAATTCACCCCTCCACTTT.

This clonotype occurred many times. This chain links TRBV5-1 with TRBJ2-5; D is possibly TRBD2 (6 bases). V gave up 4 bases and J gave up 2 bases, with 9 bases separating them. CDR1 and CDR2 from the germline V gene are SGHRS and YFSETQ. This CDR3 has 13 amino acids. The CDR3 reads CASSTGLQETQYF. As DNA, the CDR3 is TGCGCCAGCAGCACGGGACTTCAAGAGACCCAGTACTTC.

The rearrangement links TRBV6-1 to TRBJ2-7; unclear D gene. This CDR3 contains 14 residues. The V gene lost 6 bases and the J gene lost 5 bases, with 17 bases spanning the gap. CDR1 is MNHNS, CDR2 SASEGT, per germline. The chain's CDR3 is CASSRGPSTDEQYF. In nucleotides, the CDR3 is TGTGCCAGCAGCCGAGGACCTTCTACGGACGAGCAGTACTTC.

Comment on this clonotype: At one boundary the junction diverges from the germline segment, which might be a read error. This sequence joins TRBV19 and TRBJ2-3; D not resolved. Per the germline V gene, CDR1 is LNHDA and CDR2 is SQIVND (reference sequence). CDR3 length equals 13 residues. CDR3 in amino acids: CASRKGLVDMQYF. CDR3 sequence (DNA): TGTGCCTCAAGGAAGGGTTTGGTAGATATGCAGTATTTT. Filled out from reference TRBV19 and TRBJ2-3, the complete variable domain reads DGGITQSPKYLFRKEGQNVTLSCEQNLNHDAMYWYRQDPGQGLRLIYYSQIVNDFQKGDIAEGYSVSREKKESFPLTVTSAQKNPTAFYLCASRKGLVDMQYFGPGTRLTVL.

This clonotype has a count of ten or more. The CDR3 DNA reads as TGTGCCATCAGTGAGGGAGGTCAGCCCCAGCATTTT. Protein product: CAISEGGQPQHF. The chain links TRBV10-3 to TRBJ1-5; D gene unclear. Germline CDR1 ENHRY, CDR2 SYGVKD. V was clipped by 2 bases and J by 6 bases, with 5 bases between them. CDR3 length: 12 amino acids.

This clonotype is medium-sized by share. The chain joins TRBV15 to TRBJ1-2, with 7 bases identical to TRBD1. The germline gives CDR1 LNHNV, CDR2 YYDKDF (reference sequence). V shed 5 bases, J shed 7 bases, and the junction held 13 bases outside the gene matches. CDR3 length: 15 residues. Written as DNA, the CDR3 is TGTGCCACCAGCCCCCGGGGCCCGACAGGGCTTGGCTACACCTTC. It codes for CATSPRGPTGLGYTF.

V usage is TRBV5-6 and J usage is TRBJ2-5; D may be TRBD1 (6 bases). Per germline, CDR1 SGHDT and CDR2 YYEEEE. V gave up 7 bases and J gave up 5 bases, with 18 bases separating them. This CDR3 has 14 residues. The CDR3 nucleotides read TGTGCCAGCCTGGTGTGGGGGCGCAAGGAGACCCAGTACTTC. Amino acid sequence: CASLVWGRKETQYF.